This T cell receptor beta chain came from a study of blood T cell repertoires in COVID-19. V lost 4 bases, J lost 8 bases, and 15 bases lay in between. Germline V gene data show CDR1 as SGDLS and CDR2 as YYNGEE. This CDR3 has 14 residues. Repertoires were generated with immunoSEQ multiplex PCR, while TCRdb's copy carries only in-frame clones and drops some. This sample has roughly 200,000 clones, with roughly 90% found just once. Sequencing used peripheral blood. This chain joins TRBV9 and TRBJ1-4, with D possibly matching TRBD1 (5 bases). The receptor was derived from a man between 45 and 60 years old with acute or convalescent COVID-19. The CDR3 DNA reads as TGTGCCAGCAGCCCCCGGCTTGGGGGGGAAAAACTGTTTTTT. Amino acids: CASSPRLGGEKLFF.